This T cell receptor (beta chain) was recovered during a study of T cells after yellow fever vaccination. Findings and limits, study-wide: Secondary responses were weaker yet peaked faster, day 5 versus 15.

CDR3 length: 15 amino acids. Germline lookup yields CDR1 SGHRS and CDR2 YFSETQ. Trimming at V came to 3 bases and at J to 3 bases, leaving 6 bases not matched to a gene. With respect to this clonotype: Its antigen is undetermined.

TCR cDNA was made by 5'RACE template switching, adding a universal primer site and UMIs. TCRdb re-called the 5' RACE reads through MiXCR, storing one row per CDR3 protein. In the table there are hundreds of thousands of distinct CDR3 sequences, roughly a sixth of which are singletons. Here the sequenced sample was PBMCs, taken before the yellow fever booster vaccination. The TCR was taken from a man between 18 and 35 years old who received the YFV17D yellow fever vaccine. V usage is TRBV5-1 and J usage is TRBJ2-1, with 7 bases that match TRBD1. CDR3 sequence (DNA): TGCGCCAGCAGCTACGGACAGGCAAACTACAATGAGCAGTTCTTC. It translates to CASSYGQANYNEQFF.